A selection of T cell receptor beta chains follows, all from one sample in a study of blood T cell repertoires in COVID-19. TCRdb keeps only in-frame clones here, not all; method: immunoSEQ multiplex PCR. The table records about 410,000 clones, around nine tenths of them present only once. Sequences were obtained from peripheral blood. The receptors originated from a woman aged 40-49 years with COVID-19, enrolled during active disease. The CDR3 runs from the conserved cysteine through the conserved F or W. D genes are given only for firm matches. Rows give clone size only sometimes, using once, few, many, or a class for an expanded clone.

TRBJ2-1	TRBV2	NA	NA	14	CASWGGGSYNEQFF	TGTGCCAGCTGGGGGGGCGGCTCCTACAATGAGCAGTTCTTC
TRBJ1-2	TRBV7-2	once	NA	13	CASSLDRDYGYTF	TGTGCCAGCAGCTTAGACAGAGACTATGGCTACACCTTC
TRBJ1-4	TRBV7-9	few	TRBD1	17	CASSRHGLGQSNEKLFF	TGTGCCAGCAGCCGACACGGACTGGGACAGTCAAATGAAAAACTGTTTTTT
TRBJ2-3	TRBV10-3	NA	TRBD1	15	CAISESGQSTDTQYF	TGTGCCATCAGTGAGTCGGGACAGAGCACAGATACGCAGTATTTT
TRBJ2-1	TRBV4-2	NA	NA	13	CASSQVSDNEQFF	TGTGCCAGCAGCCAGGTCTCAGACAATGAGCAGTTCTTC
TRBJ1-5	TRBV27	NA	NA	15	CASSYSLNSNQPQHF	TGTGCCAGCAGTTATAGCCTGAATAGCAATCAGCCCCAGCATTTT
TRBJ1-3	TRBV27	NA	TRBD1	13	CASRQGAGNTIYF	TGTGCCAGCAGGCAGGGGGCTGGAAACACCATATATTTT
TRBJ2-7	TRBV2	NA	TRBD1	13	CASSEDRGYEQYF	TGTGCCAGCAGTGAAGACAGGGGCTACGAGCAGTACTTC
TRBJ2-3	TRBV6-5	NA	NA	14	CASARSLGTDTQYF	TGTGCCTCAGCAAGGAGTCTCGGCACAGATACGCAGTATTTT
TRBJ2-5	TRBV6-5	NA	NA	15	CASSYSGGAQETQYF	TGTGCCAGCAGTTACTCGGGCGGGGCCCAAGAGACCCAGTACTTC
TRBJ2-2	TRBV30	NA	NA	12	CAWNKGHGELFF	TGTGCCTGGAATAAGGGACACGGGGAGCTGTTTTTT
TRBJ1-1	TRBV12-3/TRBV12-4	once	NA	12	CASRRESPEAFF	TGTGCCAGCAGACGGGAGTCCCCTGAAGCTTTCTTT
TRBJ2-3	TRBV27	NA	TRBD2	15	CASTLLAGGGDTQYF	TGTGCCAGCACCCTTCTAGCGGGGGGGGGCGATACGCAGTATTTT
TRBJ2-7	TRBV6-5	NA	NA	15	CASSKQSGDRHEQYF	TGTGCCAGCAGTAAACAATCGGGAGACCGCCACGAGCAGTACTTC
TRBJ2-7	TRBV7-2	NA	TRBD1	15	CASSPLETGVREQYF	TGTGCCAGCAGCCCCCTCGAGACAGGGGTTCGCGAGCAGTACTTC
TRBJ2-2	TRBV27	NA	NA	16	CASSQRGTVGTGELFF	TGTGCCAGCAGCCAACGGGGGACAGTAGGCACCGGGGAGCTGTTTTTT
TRBJ1-2	TRBV6-5	NA	NA	15	CASSSLGGWPNGYTF	TGTGCCAGCAGTTCCCTTGGGGGGTGGCCAAATGGCTACACCTTC
TRBJ1-1	TRBV6-5	NA	NA	14	CASRRHLPDTEAFF	TGTGCCAGCAGGAGACACCTACCAGACACTGAAGCTTTCTTT
TRBJ2-3	TRBV7-3	NA	NA	12	CASSLPGDTQYF	TGTGCCAGCAGCTTGCCGGGAGATACGCAGTATTTT
TRBJ2-7	TRBV27	NA	TRBD1	14	CASSLNRGVYEQYF	TGTGCCAGCAGTTTAAACAGGGGGGTCTACGAGCAGTACTTC
TRBJ2-3	TRBV5-4	NA	TRBD1	17	CASSPMTGLGITDTQYF	TGTGCCAGCAGCCCGATGACAGGGTTGGGTATAACAGATACGCAGTATTTT
TRBJ1-2	TRBV19	NA	TRBD1	14	CASSIDQGGNGYTF	TGTGCCAGTAGTATAGATCAAGGGGGCAATGGCTACACCTTC
TRBJ1-2	TRBV6-2/TRBV6-3	NA	NA	13	CASSYSRLYGYTF	TGTGCCAGCAGTTACTCGAGGCTCTATGGCTACACCTTC
TRBJ2-3	TRBV27	NA	NA	16	CASSLLRRGGTDTQYF	TGTGCCAGCAGTTTGTTGCGCAGGGGGGGCACAGATACGCAGTATTTT
TRBJ1-1	TRBV20-1	once	NA	10	CRTAYLEAFF	TGCAGAACAGCCTACCTTGAAGCTTTCTTT
TRBJ1-2	TRBV28	once	NA	17	CASSLHTEGQSHYGYTF	TGTGCCAGCAGTTTACATACCGAGGGCCAATCTCACTATGGCTACACCTTC
TRBJ1-4	TRBV19	NA	TRBD1	14	CASSDRGTGEKLFF	TGTGCCAGTAGTGACAGGGGGACAGGTGAAAAACTGTTTTTT
TRBJ1-2	TRBV15	NA	NA	13	CATSRDRRQDYTF	TGTGCCACCAGCAGAGATCGGAGGCAAGACTACACCTTC
TRBJ2-3	TRBV28	NA	TRBD1	16	CASRTLGQGAEDTQYF	TGTGCCAGCAGGACTTTGGGACAGGGGGCAGAAGATACGCAGTATTTT
TRBJ2-7	TRBV2	NA	TRBD2	16	CASSEGVAGGFYEQYF	TGTGCCAGCAGTGAGGGGGTAGCGGGAGGGTTCTACGAGCAGTACTTC
TRBJ2-2	TRBV19	NA	NA	16	CASSMGSGGRTGELFF	TGTGCCAGTAGTATGGGGTCCGGGGGGCGGACCGGGGAGCTGTTTTTT
TRBJ1-2	TRBV27	NA	TRBD1	16	CASSSLRQGRDYGYTF	TGTGCCAGCAGTTCCCTCCGACAGGGGAGGGACTATGGCTACACCTTC
TRBJ1-1	TRBV5-1	NA	TRBD1	15	CASSTTGGANTEAFF	TGCGCCAGCAGCACCACAGGGGGAGCGAACACTGAAGCTTTCTTT
TRBJ2-7	TRBV28	NA	TRBD2	17	CASSFGLAGGFVWKQYF	TGTGCCAGCAGTTTTGGACTAGCGGGAGGGTTCGTGTGGAAGCAGTACTTC
TRBJ2-2	TRBV18	NA	TRBD1	16	CASSPRQGATTGELFF	TGTGCCAGCTCACCACGGCAGGGGGCTACCACCGGGGAGCTGTTTTTT
TRBJ2-1	TRBV10-3	NA	TRBD2	14	CAIKQLAGYNEQFF	TGTGCCATCAAACAGTTAGCGGGGTACAATGAGCAGTTCTTC
TRBJ2-1	TRBV19	NA	NA	15	CASSLGPRSYNEQFF	TGTGCCAGTAGTTTGGGGCCTAGATCCTACAATGAGCAGTTCTTC
TRBJ2-1	TRBV11-3	NA	NA	15	CASSLPAATYNEQFF	TGTGCCAGCAGCTTACCAGCGGCTACTTACAATGAGCAGTTCTTC
TRBJ2-7	TRBV5-5	NA	TRBD2	12	CASIAGAYEQYF	TGTGCCAGCATAGCGGGAGCCTACGAGCAGTACTTC
TRBJ1-2	TRBV24-1	NA	TRBD1	14	CATSDTTGNYGYTF	TGTGCCACCAGTGATACGACAGGGAACTATGGCTACACCTTC
TRBJ2-7	TRBV5-1	NA	NA	13	CASSLAQSYEQYF	TGCGCCAGCAGCTTGGCACAATCCTACGAGCAGTACTTC
TRBJ1-5	TRBV2	NA	NA	14	CASSASGRNQPQHF	TGTGCCAGCAGTGCTAGCGGGAGGAATCAGCCCCAGCATTTT
TRBJ1-3	TRBV27	NA	TRBD1	15	CASSQSTGPGNTIYF	TGTGCCAGCAGCCAATCGACAGGGCCTGGAAACACCATATATTTT
TRBJ2-7	TRBV6-1	NA	TRBD2	14	CASSETGLVHEQYF	TGTGCCAGCAGTGAAACGGGACTAGTCCACGAGCAGTACTTC
TRBJ1-1	TRBV7-9	NA	NA	18	CASSLPNRRVTMNTEAFF	TGTGCCAGCAGCTTACCCAACAGGAGGGTAACAATGAACACTGAAGCTTTCTTT
TRBJ1-5	TRBV20-1	NA	NA	14	CSASMGHLVQPQHF	TGCAGTGCTAGTATGGGACACCTCGTTCAGCCCCAGCATTTT
TRBJ2-7	TRBV12-2	NA	NA	12	CASRPDNYEQYF	TGTGCAAGTCGCCCGGACAATTACGAGCAGTACTTC
TRBJ2-7	TRBV19	NA	TRBD1	16	CASRGPGQGSLREQYF	TGTGCCAGTAGGGGTCCGGGACAGGGGTCTTTGCGCGAGCAGTACTTC
TRBJ2-5	TRBV6-2/TRBV6-3	once	NA	14	CASSPQGPQETQYF	TGTGCCAGCAGCCCACAGGGCCCCCAAGAGACCCAGTACTTC
TRBJ2-2	TRBV9	once	NA	14	CASREEGNTGELFF	TGTGCCAGCAGGGAGGAGGGTAACACCGGGGAGCTGTTTTTT
TRBJ2-5	TRBV27	NA	TRBD1	14	CASSSDRGRETQYF	TGTGCCAGCAGTTCTGACAGGGGGCGTGAGACCCAGTACTTC
TRBJ2-1	TRBV30	NA	TRBD2	15	CAWSMAGGPGNEQFF	TGTGCCTGGAGTATGGCGGGAGGGCCAGGGAATGAGCAGTTCTTC
TRBJ2-7	TRBV2	once	TRBD1	13	CASSQPGGYEQYF	TGTGCCAGCAGTCAACCAGGGGGCTACGAGCAGTACTTC
TRBJ1-3	TRBV28	NA	NA	13	CASSLIAGNTIYF	TGTGCCAGCAGTCTTATCGCTGGAAACACCATATATTTT
TRBJ1-1	TRBV19	NA	NA	13	CASSLGQNTEAFF	TGTGCCAGTAGTCTGGGACAGAACACTGAAGCTTTCTTT